Listed below are T cell receptor beta chains from one sample, sequenced in a study of blood T cell repertoires in COVID-19. Sequenced by immunoSEQ multiplex PCR; TCRdb stores in-frame clones only, minus some. This sample has over 200,000 clones, with roughly 84% found just once. The sequencing input was PBMCs or T cells enriched from blood (not recorded which). The receptors were gathered from a woman aged 40 to 55 who had recovered from COVID-19. The CDR3 runs from the conserved cysteine through the conserved F or W. The D gene is left open where the match is weak. Clone sizes are given selectively: once, few, many, or a class where the clone is expanded.

J gene	V gene	D gene	clone size	CDR3 protein
TRBJ2-3	TRBV19	TRBD2	.	CATLDSLAGEADTQYF
TRBJ2-1	TRBV2	.	few	CASSARGNSYNEQFF
TRBJ2-7	TRBV11-2	.	.	CASSSDSGISYEQYF
TRBJ2-2	TRBV5-1	TRBD1	.	CASSWGQETGELFF
TRBJ2-5	TRBV9	.	.	CASSVGSDQETQYF
TRBJ2-4	TRBV6-6	TRBD1	.	CASSTGQGLSIQYF
TRBJ1-2	TRBV5-4	.	few	CASSLAPDSRRYGYTF
TRBJ2-2	TRBV9	.	.	CASSVDGAGELFF
TRBJ2-1	TRBV5-1	.	.	CASSSVVREQFF
TRBJ2-2	TRBV7-2	.	.	CASSLFQRNTGELFF
TRBJ1-6	TRBV28	.	.	CASSSGGPGVNSPLHF
TRBJ2-1	TRBV24-1	.	.	CATSDGQLTSYNEQFF
TRBJ2-7	TRBV7-2	TRBD2	.	CASSTRTSGRVQPYEQYF
TRBJ1-4	TRBV28	.	.	CASSLRGANEKLFF
TRBJ2-1	TRBV24-1	TRBD1	.	CATSDPWGTGVGEQFF
TRBJ2-3	TRBV24-1	TRBD1	.	CATSDVTGGATDTQYF
TRBJ1-4	TRBV27	.	once	CASSLSRGGEKLFF
TRBJ1-3	TRBV9	.	.	CASSVAPAGAGNTIYF
TRBJ1-3	TRBV7-8	.	.	CASSLAGAGNTIYF
TRBJ2-1	TRBV25-1	TRBD2	.	CASSFSGRSYNEQFF
TRBJ1-1	TRBV7-2	TRBD1	.	CASSLAQGAGGEAFF
TRBJ2-1	TRBV9	TRBD2	.	CASSAYPGLAYNEQFF
TRBJ2-7	TRBV28	TRBD1	.	CASSPPRTGGGEQYF
TRBJ2-1	TRBV9	.	.	CASSVGTGQAEEQFF
TRBJ1-2	TRBV19	.	.	CASSNLQTSTYGYTF
TRBJ1-2	TRBV2	.	.	CASSERGYGYTF
TRBJ1-6	TRBV4-1	.	.	CASSQEGQGANYNSPLHF
TRBJ1-4	TRBV27	.	.	CASRGTPSPNEKLFF
TRBJ2-3	TRBV19	.	few	CASRDSSLITGTDTQYF
TRBJ1-1	TRBV11-3	.	.	CASSLAATRGTHTEAFF
TRBJ1-6	TRBV27	TRBD1	few	CASRKDRGQIDNSPLHF
TRBJ1-5	TRBV5-1	TRBD1	.	CASSLAGGGNQPQHF
TRBJ2-4	TRBV28	TRBD1	.	CASSLSGQGLNIQYF
TRBJ2-2	TRBV7-3	.	.	CASSSAPGGELFF
TRBJ1-1	TRBV6-2/TRBV6-3	.	.	CASSPAGGNVEAFF
TRBJ2-5	TRBV4-3	TRBD2	.	CASSQGREGLLLETQYF
TRBJ2-2	TRBV11-2	TRBD2	.	CASIRLAGAAGELFF
TRBJ1-3	TRBV30	.	once	CAWKGDLSGNTIYF
TRBJ2-1	TRBV11-3	TRBD2	.	CASSILAGVGNEQFF
TRBJ2-5	TRBV9	TRBD2	.	CASSEGGGRAPSVQYF
TRBJ2-5	TRBV2	TRBD1	.	CASSGDRGIETQYF
TRBJ1-2	TRBV19	TRBD1	few	CASSIGDRGRSGYTF
TRBJ1-2	TRBV3-1/TRBV3-2	TRBD1	once	CASSHYTGTGTGYTF
TRBJ1-1	TRBV10-2	.	.	CASGRGRESFF
TRBJ1-5	TRBV6-6	TRBD1	.	CASSHDRARDQPQHF
TRBJ1-1	TRBV5-1	.	.	CASRGGVTLNTEAFF
TRBJ1-4	TRBV6-5	.	.	CASSGDFSTNEKLFF
TRBJ2-1	TRBV3-1/TRBV3-2	TRBD2	.	CASSQGLAVSYNEQFF
TRBJ1-6	TRBV9	.	.	CASSVVFRGEGSPLHF
TRBJ1-2	TRBV6-2/TRBV6-3	.	.	CASSLLRVSSGYTF
TRBJ2-3	TRBV15	TRBD1	.	CATSSPTGGPDTQYF
TRBJ1-4	TRBV7-9	.	.	CASSPGALSNEKLFF
TRBJ1-5	TRBV12-3/TRBV12-4	.	.	CASDLGGEQPQHF
TRBJ1-5	TRBV19	.	.	CASTTYGAGVNQPQHF
TRBJ2-1	TRBV7-8	.	.	CASTLDRVYNEQFF
TRBJ1-5	TRBV24-1	.	few	CATSESGDRNQPQHF